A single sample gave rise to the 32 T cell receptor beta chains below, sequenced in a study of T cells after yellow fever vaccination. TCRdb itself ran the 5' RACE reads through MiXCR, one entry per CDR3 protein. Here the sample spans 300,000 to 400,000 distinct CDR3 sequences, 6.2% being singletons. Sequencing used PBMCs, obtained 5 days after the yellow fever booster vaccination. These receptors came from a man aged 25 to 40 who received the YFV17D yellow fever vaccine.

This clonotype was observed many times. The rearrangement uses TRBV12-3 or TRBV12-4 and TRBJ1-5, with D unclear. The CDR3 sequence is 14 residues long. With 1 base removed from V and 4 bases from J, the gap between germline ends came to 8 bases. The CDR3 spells CASSLVGGNQPQHF. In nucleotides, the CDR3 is TGTGCCAGCAGTTTAGTGGGCGGTAATCAGCCCCAGCATTTT.

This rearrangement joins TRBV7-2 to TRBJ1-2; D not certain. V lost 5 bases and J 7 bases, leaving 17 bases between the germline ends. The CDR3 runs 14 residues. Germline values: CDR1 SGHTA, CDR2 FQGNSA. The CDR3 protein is CASSKDTADRGYTF. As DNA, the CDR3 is TGTGCCAGCAGCAAAGACACGGCGGATCGTGGCTACACCTTC.

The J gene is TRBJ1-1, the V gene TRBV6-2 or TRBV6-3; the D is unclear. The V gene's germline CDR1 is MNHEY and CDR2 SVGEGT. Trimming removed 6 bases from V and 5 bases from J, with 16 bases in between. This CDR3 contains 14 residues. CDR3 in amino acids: CASSRGVERTEAFF. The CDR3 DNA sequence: TGTGCCAGCAGCCGAGGCGTGGAAAGAACTGAAGCTTTCTTT.

CDR3 nucleotides: TGTGCCAGCAGCTTGGAGAAGGGGGTTAGCACAGATACGCAGTATTTT. Translated: CASSLEKGVSTDTQYF. This sequence joins TRBV11-2 and TRBJ2-3; tentative D call: TRBD1 (6 bases). V lost 3 bases and J 0 bases, leaving 13 bases between the germline ends. The V gene's germline CDR1 is SGHAT and CDR2 FQNNGV. The CDR3 totals 16 residues.

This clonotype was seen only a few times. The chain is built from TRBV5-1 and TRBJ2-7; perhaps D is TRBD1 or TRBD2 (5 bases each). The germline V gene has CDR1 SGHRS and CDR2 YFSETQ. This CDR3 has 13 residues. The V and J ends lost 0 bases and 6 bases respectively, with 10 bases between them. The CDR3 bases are TGCGCCAGCAGCTTGGAGAGGGGTAGCGAGCAGTACTTC. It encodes CASSLERGSEQYF.

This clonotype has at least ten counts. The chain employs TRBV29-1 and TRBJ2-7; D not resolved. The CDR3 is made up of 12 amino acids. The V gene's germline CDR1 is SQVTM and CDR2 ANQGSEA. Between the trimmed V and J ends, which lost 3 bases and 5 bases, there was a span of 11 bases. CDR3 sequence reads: CSVDLGSDEQYF. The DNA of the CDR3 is TGCAGCGTTGATTTGGGATCCGACGAGCAGTACTTC.

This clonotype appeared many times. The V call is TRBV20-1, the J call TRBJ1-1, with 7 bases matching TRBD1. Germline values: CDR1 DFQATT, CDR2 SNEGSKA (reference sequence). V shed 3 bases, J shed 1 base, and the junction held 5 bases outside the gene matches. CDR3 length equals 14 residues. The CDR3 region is CSASVGTANTEAFF. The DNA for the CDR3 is TGCAGTGCTAGCGTCGGGACAGCGAACACTGAAGCTTTCTTT.

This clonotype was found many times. The CDR3 DNA reads as TGCGCCAGCAGCCAAGTCGTACAGACCGGCGGGGAGCTGTTTTTT. As protein: CASSQVVQTGGELFF. This chain joins TRBV4-3 and TRBJ2-2; unclear D gene. The V gene's germline CDR1 is LGHNA and CDR2 YSLEER. The length of the CDR3 is 15 residues. Trimming shortened V by 1 base and J by 7 bases, and 13 bases separated the two germline ends.

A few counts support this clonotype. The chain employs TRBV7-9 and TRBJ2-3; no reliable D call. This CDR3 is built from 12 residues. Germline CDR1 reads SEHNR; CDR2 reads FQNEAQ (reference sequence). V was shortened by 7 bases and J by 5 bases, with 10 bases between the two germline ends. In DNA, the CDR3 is TGTGCCAGCACCTCCCTAGGAGATACGCAGTATTTT. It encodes CASTSLGDTQYF.

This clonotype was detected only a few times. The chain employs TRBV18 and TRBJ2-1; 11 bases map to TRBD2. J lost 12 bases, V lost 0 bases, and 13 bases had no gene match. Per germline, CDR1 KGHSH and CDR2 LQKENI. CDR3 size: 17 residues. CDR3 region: CASSPPLTSGSTFGQFF. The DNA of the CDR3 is TGTGCCAGCTCACCACCGTTAACTAGCGGGAGTACATTTGGGCAGTTCTTC.

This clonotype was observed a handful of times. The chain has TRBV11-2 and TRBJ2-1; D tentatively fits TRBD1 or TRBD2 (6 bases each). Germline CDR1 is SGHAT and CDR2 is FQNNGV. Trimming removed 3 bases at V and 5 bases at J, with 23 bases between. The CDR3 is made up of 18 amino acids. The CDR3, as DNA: TGTGCCAGCAGCTTGGAGTGGGGGGCGTTAGCTGGGGACAATGAGCAGTTCTTC. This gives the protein CASSLEWGALAGDNEQFF.

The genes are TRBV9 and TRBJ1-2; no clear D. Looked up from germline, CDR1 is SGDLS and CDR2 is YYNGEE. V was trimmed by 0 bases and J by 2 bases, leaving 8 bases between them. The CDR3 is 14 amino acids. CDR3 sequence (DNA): TGTGCCAGCAGCGTAGACAGCGACAACTATGGCTACACCTTC. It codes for CASSVDSDNYGYTF.

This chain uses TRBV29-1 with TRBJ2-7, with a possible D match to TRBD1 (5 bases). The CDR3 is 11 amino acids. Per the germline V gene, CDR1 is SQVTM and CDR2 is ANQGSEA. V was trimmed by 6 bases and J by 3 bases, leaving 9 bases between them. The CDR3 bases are TGCAGCGTCTCGACAGACTACGAGCAGTACTTC. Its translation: CSVSTDYEQYF.

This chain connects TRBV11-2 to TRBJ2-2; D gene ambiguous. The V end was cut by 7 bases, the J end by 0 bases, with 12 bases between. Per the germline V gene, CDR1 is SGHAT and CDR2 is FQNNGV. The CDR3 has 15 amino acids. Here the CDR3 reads CASTLVRSNTGELFF. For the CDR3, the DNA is TGTGCCAGCACCCTCGTTAGGTCGAACACCGGGGAGCTGTTTTTT.

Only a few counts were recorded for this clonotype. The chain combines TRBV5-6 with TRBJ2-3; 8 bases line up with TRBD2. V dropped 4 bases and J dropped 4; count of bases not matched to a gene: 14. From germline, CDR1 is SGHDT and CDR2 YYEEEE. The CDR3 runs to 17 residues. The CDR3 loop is CASSPSGGTGGSDTQYF. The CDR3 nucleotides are TGTGCCAGCAGCCCCTCGGGGGGGACGGGAGGGTCAGATACGCAGTATTTT. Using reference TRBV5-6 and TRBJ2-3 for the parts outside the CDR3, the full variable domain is DAGVTQSPTHLIKTRGQQVTLRCSPKSGHDTVSWYQQALGQGPQFIFQYYEEEERQRGNFPDRFSGHQFPNYSSELNVNALLLGDSALYLCASSPSGGTGGSDTQYFGPGTRLTVL.

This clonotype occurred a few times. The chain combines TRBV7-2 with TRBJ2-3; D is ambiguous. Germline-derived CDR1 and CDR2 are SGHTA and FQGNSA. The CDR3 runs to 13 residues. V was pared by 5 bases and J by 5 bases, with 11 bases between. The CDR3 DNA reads TGTGCCAGCAGCGCCCCAGTTAGAGATACGCAGTATTTT. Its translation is CASSAPVRDTQYF.

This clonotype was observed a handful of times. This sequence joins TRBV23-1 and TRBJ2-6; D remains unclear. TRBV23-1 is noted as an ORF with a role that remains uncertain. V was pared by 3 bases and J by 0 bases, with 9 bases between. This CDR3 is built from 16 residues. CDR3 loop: CASSHAPDSGANVLTF. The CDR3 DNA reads TGCGCCAGCAGTCATGCTCCTGACTCTGGGGCCAACGTCCTGACTTTC.

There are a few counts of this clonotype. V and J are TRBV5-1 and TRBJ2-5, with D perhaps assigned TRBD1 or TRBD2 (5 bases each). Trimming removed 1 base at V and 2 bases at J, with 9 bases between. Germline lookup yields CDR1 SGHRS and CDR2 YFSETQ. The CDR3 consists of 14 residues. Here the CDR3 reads CASSLWGGQETQYF. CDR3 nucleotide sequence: TGCGCCAGCAGCTTGTGGGGCGGGCAAGAGACCCAGTACTTC.

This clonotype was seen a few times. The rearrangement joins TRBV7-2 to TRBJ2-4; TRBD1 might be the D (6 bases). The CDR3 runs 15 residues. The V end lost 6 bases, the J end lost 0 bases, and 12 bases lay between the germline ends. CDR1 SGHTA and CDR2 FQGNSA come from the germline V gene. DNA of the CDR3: TGTGCCAGCAGGGAGACAGGTCTAGCCAAAAACATTCAGTACTTC. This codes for CASRETGLAKNIQYF.

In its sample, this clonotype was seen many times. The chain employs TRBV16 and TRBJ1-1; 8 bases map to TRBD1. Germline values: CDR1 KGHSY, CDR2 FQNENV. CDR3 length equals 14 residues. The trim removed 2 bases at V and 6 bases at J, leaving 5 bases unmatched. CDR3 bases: TGTGCCAGCAGCCAAGACAGGGGAAGGTCTGAAGCTTTCTTT. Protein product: CASSQDRGRSEAFF.

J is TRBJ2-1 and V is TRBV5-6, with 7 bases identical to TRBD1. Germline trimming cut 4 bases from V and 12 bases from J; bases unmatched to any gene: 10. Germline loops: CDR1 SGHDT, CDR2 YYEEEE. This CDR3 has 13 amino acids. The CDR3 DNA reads TGTGCCAGCAGCCGCAGGGACAGTCAGATGCAGTTCTTC. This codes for CASSRRDSQMQFF.

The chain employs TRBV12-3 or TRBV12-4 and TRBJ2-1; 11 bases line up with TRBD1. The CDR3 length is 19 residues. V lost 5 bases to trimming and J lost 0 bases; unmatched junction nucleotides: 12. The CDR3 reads CASSHTGTGGPSSYNEQFF. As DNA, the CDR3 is TGTGCCAGCAGTCACACCGGGACAGGGGGGCCCAGCTCCTACAATGAGCAGTTCTTC.

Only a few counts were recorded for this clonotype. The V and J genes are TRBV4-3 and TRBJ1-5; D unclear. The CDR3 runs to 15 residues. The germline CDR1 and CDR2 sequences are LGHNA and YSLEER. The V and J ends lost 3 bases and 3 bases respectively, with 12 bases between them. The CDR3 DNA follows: TGCGCCAGCAGCCAGGGGAACTTGGACAATCAGCCCCAGCATTTT. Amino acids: CASSQGNLDNQPQHF.

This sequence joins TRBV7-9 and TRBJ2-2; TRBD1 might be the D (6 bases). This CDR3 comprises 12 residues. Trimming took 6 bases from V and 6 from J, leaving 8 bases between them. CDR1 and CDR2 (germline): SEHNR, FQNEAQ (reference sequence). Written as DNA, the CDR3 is TGTGCCAGCAGTTGGACAGCCGGGGAGCTGTTTTTT. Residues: CASSWTAGELFF.

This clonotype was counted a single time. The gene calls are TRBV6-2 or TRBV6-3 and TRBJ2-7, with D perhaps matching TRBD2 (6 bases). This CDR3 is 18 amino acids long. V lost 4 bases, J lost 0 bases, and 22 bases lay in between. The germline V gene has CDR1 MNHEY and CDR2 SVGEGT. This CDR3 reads CASSSLGRDALISYEQYF. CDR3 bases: TGTGCCAGCAGTTCCCTCGGGCGGGATGCACTTATCTCCTACGAGCAGTACTTC.

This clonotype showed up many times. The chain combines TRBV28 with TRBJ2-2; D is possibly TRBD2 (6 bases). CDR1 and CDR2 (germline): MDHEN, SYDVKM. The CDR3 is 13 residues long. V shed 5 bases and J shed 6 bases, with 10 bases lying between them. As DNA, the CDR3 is TGTGCCAGCAGTGGTGGGGGGTCCGGGGAGCTGTTTTTT. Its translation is CASSGGGSGELFF.

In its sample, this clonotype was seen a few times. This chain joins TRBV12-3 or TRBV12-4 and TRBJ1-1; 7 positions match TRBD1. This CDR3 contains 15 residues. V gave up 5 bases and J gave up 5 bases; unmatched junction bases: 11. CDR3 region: CASSNRPGGKTEAFF. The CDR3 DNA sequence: TGTGCCAGCAGTAACCGGCCAGGGGGAAAAACTGAAGCTTTCTTT.

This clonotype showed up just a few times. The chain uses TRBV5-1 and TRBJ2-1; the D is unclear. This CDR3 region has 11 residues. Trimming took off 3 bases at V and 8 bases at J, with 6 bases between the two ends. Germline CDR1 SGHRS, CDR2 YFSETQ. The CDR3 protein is CASSYNHEQFF. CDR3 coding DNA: TGCGCCAGCAGCTATAACCATGAGCAGTTCTTC.

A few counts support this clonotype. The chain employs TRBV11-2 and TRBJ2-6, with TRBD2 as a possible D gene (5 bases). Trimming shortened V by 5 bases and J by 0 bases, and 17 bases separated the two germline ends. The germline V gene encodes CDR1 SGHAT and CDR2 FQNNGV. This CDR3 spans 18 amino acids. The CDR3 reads CASSPREYLGSGANVLTF. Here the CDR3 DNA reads TGTGCCAGCAGCCCGAGGGAGTACTTGGGCTCTGGGGCCAACGTCCTGACTTTC.

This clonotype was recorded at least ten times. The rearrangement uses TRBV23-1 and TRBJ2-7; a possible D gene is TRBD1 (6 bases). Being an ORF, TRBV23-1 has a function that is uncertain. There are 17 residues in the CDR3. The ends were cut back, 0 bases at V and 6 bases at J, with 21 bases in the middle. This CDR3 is CASSQSPGHFQWSEQYF. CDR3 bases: TGCGCCAGCAGTCAATCCCCGGGACATTTCCAATGGAGCGAGCAGTACTTC.

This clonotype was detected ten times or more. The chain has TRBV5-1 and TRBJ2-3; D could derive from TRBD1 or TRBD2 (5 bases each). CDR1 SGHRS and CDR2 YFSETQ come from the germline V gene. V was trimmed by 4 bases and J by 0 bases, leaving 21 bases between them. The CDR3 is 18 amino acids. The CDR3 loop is CASSLTFSGTPSTDTQYF. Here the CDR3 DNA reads TGCGCCAGCAGCCTCACCTTTTCCGGGACCCCGAGCACAGATACGCAGTATTTT.

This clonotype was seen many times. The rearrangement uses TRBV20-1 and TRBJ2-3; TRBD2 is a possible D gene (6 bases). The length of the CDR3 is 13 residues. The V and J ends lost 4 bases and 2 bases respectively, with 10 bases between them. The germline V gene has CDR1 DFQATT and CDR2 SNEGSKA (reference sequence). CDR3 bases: TGCAGTGCTACAAGCGGGTTCACAGATACGCAGTATTTT. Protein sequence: CSATSGFTDTQYF.